These 24 T cell receptor beta chains came from one sample sequenced in a study of OX40 agonist ivuxolimab in advanced cancers. Sequenced by immunoSEQ multiplex PCR; TCRdb stores in-frame clones only, minus some. The table records more than 45,000 clones, about 82% of them present only once. The source was CD4+ or CD8+ T cells sorted from blood, collected in a trial of the OX40 agonist ivuxolimab. These receptors were obtained from an adult with an advanced solid tumor such as melanoma, head and neck, liver or kidney cancer.

This clone was counted only a few times. This chain connects TRBV2 to TRBJ1-5; 10 bases agree with TRBD1. Germline assignment: CDR1 SNHLY and CDR2 FYNNEI. The CDR3 covers 16 residues. V trimming: 7 bases; J trimming: 0 bases; junction bases outside the gene matches: 6. CDR3 sequence: CASTPGQGISNQPQHF. CDR3 nucleotides: TGTGCCAGCACTCCGGGACAGGGGATTAGCAATCAGCCCCAGCATTTT.

The chain recombines TRBV5-1 with TRBJ2-7; 14 positions agree with TRBD2. This CDR3 spans 16 amino acids. V gave up 7 bases and J gave up 4 bases; unmatched junction bases: 10. Germline assignment: CDR1 SGHRS and CDR2 YFSETQ. CDR3 sequence reads: CASLPGTSGGIYEQYF. The CDR3 DNA reads TGCGCCAGCCTACCCGGGACTAGCGGGGGAATTTACGAGCAGTACTTC.

The chain is built from TRBV5-6 and TRBJ1-1; 7 bases map to TRBD1. Germline V lookup: CDR1 SGHDT, CDR2 YYEEEE. The CDR3 runs 13 residues. V shed 4 bases, J shed 4 bases, and the junction held 4 bases outside the gene matches. Here the CDR3 reads CASSRQGSTEAFF. The CDR3 DNA reads TGTGCCAGCAGCCGACAGGGTTCCACTGAAGCTTTCTTT.

This chain connects TRBV27 to TRBJ2-3, with 12 positions matching TRBD2. Germline CDR1 reads MNHEY; CDR2 reads SMNVEV (reference sequence). This CDR3 spans 14 amino acids. The junction had 2 bases not matched to a gene; V was cut back by 5 bases and J by 5 bases. CDR3: CASSLAGGRDTQYF. CDR3 nucleotides: TGTGCCAGCAGTCTAGCGGGGGGGCGAGATACGCAGTATTTT.

The chain couples TRBV6-6 to TRBJ1-2; no firm D call. V lost 5 bases and J 0 bases, leaving 13 bases between the germline ends. The CDR3 runs to 15 residues. Germline CDR1 MNHNY, CDR2 SVGAGI (reference sequence). CDR3 in DNA: TGTGCCAGCAGTAATCTCGGAGGAGCTAACTATGGCTACACCTTC. This sequence encodes CASSNLGGANYGYTF.

J is TRBJ2-5 and V is TRBV28; the D is unclear. This CDR3 comprises 13 residues. With 4 bases removed from V and 2 bases from J, the gap between germline ends came to 8 bases. Germline V gene lookup returns CDR1 MDHEN and CDR2 SYDVKM. The CDR3 nucleotides are TGTGCCAGCAGTTACTCCAAACAAGAGACCCAGTACTTC. The encoded protein is CASSYSKQETQYF.

The V gene is TRBV6-6, the J gene TRBJ1-5, with unresolved D. Germline V CDR1 and CDR2: MNHNY, SVGAGI (reference sequence). Trimming took 8 bases from V and 0 from J, leaving 8 bases between them. The CDR3 is 13 residues long. The CDR3 DNA follows: TGTGCCAGCGCCGGATATAGCAATCAGCCCCAGCATTTT. Translating it yields CASAGYSNQPQHF.

This rearrangement joins TRBV5-1 to TRBJ2-7; maybe TRBD1 (5 bases). Trimming removed 4 bases at V and 0 bases at J, with 14 bases between. Germline-derived CDR1 and CDR2 are SGHRS and YFSETQ. This CDR3 spans 15 amino acids. CDR3 in amino acids: CASSLTGINSYEQYF. The DNA of the CDR3 is TGCGCCAGCAGCCTTACAGGAATAAACTCCTACGAGCAGTACTTC.

The chain links TRBV19 to TRBJ1-6; D ambiguous. The CDR3 sequence is 15 residues long. The V and J ends lost 4 bases and 6 bases respectively, with 13 bases between them. The germline gives CDR1 LNHDA, CDR2 SQIVND (reference sequence). The CDR3 reads CASSTPSGPNSPLHF. The CDR3 DNA follows: TGTGCCAGTAGTACCCCGTCCGGACCTAATTCACCCCTCCACTTT.

This clone was detected only once. The rearrangement links TRBV20-1 to TRBJ2-1; D not resolved. V dropped 1 base and J dropped 6 bases, with 4 bases sitting between them. CDR3 size: 11 residues. Germline CDR1 and CDR2: DFQATT and SNEGSKA (reference sequence). Here the CDR3 reads CSARGGNEQFF. The CDR3 DNA is TGCAGTGCTAGAGGGGGCAATGAGCAGTTCTTC.

V usage is TRBV19 and J usage is TRBJ2-2; TRBD2 aligns across 11 bases. The CDR3 extends over 18 amino acids. Looked up from germline, CDR1 is LNHDA and CDR2 is SQIVND (reference sequence). The J segment lost 1 base and the V segment lost 4 bases, leaving 8 bases of the junction unmatched. CDR3 protein: CASSTGLAGGLNTGELFF. The CDR3 DNA follows: TGTGCCAGTAGTACGGGGCTAGCGGGGGGTTTGAACACCGGGGAGCTGTTTTTT.

V usage is TRBV19 and J usage is TRBJ1-5; D not certain. V lost 7 bases to trimming and J lost 9 bases, with 19 bases between them. The CDR3 is 14 residues long. Germline-derived CDR1 and CDR2 are LNHDA and SQIVND (reference sequence). The CDR3 DNA reads TGTGCCAGTAAAAGTGGGGTTACGGGTCGGCCCCAGCATTTT. This sequence encodes CASKSGVTGRPQHF.

A few counts support this clone. CDR3 sequence (DNA): TGCAGGGCTATTAGCTCCGGGTCTTCGGAGTACTTC. It encodes CRAISSGSSEYF. The chain carries TRBV29-1 and TRBJ2-5; the D is unclear. The CDR3 totals 12 residues. The germline CDR1 and CDR2 sequences are SQVTM and ANQGSEA.

The CDR3 loop reads CASSTTGTSSETQYF. In DNA, the CDR3 is TGTGCCAGCAGCACAACCGGGACTAGTAGCGAGACCCAGTACTTC. The chain recombines TRBV7-3 with TRBJ2-5, with 8 bases identical to TRBD2. V was clipped by 5 bases and J by 5 bases; unmatched bases: 10. CDR1 and CDR2 (germline): SGHTA, FQGTGA. The CDR3 runs to 15 residues.

This clone was seen a few times. This rearrangement joins TRBV5-1 to TRBJ2-6; 10 bases line up with TRBD2. The CDR3 totals 19 residues. CDR1 SGHRS and CDR2 YFSETQ come from the germline V gene. Trimming at V came to 4 bases and at J to 3 bases, leaving 13 bases not matched to a gene. CDR3 in DNA: TGCGCCAGCAGCCCGTCGGGAAGCGGGGGGGTTGGTGGGGCCAACGTCCTGACTTTC. This codes for CASSPSGSGGVGGANVLTF.

The J gene is TRBJ1-2, the V gene TRBV5-6; D is undetermined. Looked up from germline, CDR1 is SGHDT and CDR2 is YYEEEE. The CDR3 totals 13 residues. Trimming took off 4 bases at V and 1 base at J, with 8 bases between the two ends. CDR3 in DNA: TGTGCCAGCAGCCCCACCGATAACTATGGCTACACCTTC. Translating gives CASSPTDNYGYTF.

The rearrangement uses TRBV4-2 and TRBJ2-5; D unclear. CDR1 is LGHNA, CDR2 YNFKEQ, per germline. V gave up 1 base and J gave up 1 base, with 4 bases separating them. CDR3 length equals 13 residues. CDR3 region: CASSQAAQETQYF. CDR3 bases: TGTGCCAGCAGCCAAGCCGCCCAAGAGACCCAGTACTTC.

The chain uses TRBV15 and TRBJ2-7; 7 bases are a match to TRBD1. Germline assignment: CDR1 LNHNV and CDR2 YYDKDF (reference sequence). The CDR3 length is 16 residues. Losses at the gene ends were 1 base for V and 0 bases for J; bases not matched to a gene: 6. For the CDR3, the DNA is TGTGCCACCAGCAGAGGAGCGACAGGGAACTCCTACGAGCAGTACTTC. Its translation is CATSRGATGNSYEQYF.

The chain has TRBV28 and TRBJ2-2, with 10 bases identical to TRBD1. Germline values: CDR1 MDHEN, CDR2 SYDVKM. Trimming cost V 5 bases and J 6 bases; bases outside gene matches: 6. The CDR3 sequence is 15 residues long. This CDR3 is CASSRTGGGSGELFF. CDR3 bases: TGTGCCAGCAGTCGGACAGGGGGAGGGTCCGGGGAGCTGTTTTTT. The full variable domain, rest sourced from reference TRBV28 and TRBJ2-2, is DVKVTQSSRYLVKRTGEKVFLECVQDMDHENMFWYRQDPGLGLRLIYFSYDVKMKEKGDIPEGYSVSREKKERFSLILESASTNQTSMYLCASSRTGGGSGELFFGEGSRLTVL.

CDR3 sequence: CASRSGQQETQYF. The CDR3 DNA is TGTGCCAGCCGGTCTGGGCAGCAAGAGACCCAGTACTTC. The chain joins TRBV11-3 to TRBJ2-5, with D hard to call. Germline values: CDR1 SGHNT, CDR2 YENEEA. V gave up 8 bases and J gave up 2 bases, with 12 bases separating them. The CDR3 spans 13 residues.

The chain uses TRBV18 and TRBJ1-5; a weak D match, TRBD1 (5 bases). The CDR3 has 13 residues. Germline V gene sequence: CDR1 KGHSH, CDR2 LQKENI. Trimming pared 8 bases from V and 8 bases from J, leaving 16 bases between. Here the CDR3 DNA reads TGTGCCAGCGCCCCATTCGGAGGGGAGCCCCAGCATTTT. It yields the protein CASAPFGGEPQHF.

The CDR3 DNA is TGTGCCAGCAGACGGACTAGCCGTAGCCTTAGCTCCTACGAGCAGTACTTC. It yields the protein CASRRTSRSLSSYEQYF. The chain uses TRBV6-4 and TRBJ2-5, with 8 bases fitting TRBD2. The DNA end is a closer match to TRBJ2-7, so the J assignment may be wrong. The CDR3 runs to 17 residues. Germline CDR1 and CDR2: MRHNA and SNTAGT.

The chain recombines TRBV7-3 with TRBJ2-2; 10 nucleotides line up with TRBD2. The CDR3 is made up of 18 amino acids. The junction had 14 bases not matched to a gene; V was cut back by 3 bases and J by 7 bases. Germline loops: CDR1 SGHTA, CDR2 FQGTGA. CDR3 loop: CASSFPLRLAGKGGELFF. Here the CDR3 DNA reads TGTGCCAGCAGCTTCCCACTCCGACTAGCGGGTAAGGGCGGGGAGCTGTTTTTT.

Comments on this clone: Relative to the germline gene, one junction end is altered; a read error may explain this. The J gene is TRBJ1-3, the V gene TRBV10-3; unclear D gene. This CDR3 has 11 amino acids. From germline, CDR1 is ENHRY and CDR2 SYGVKD. The CDR3 DNA sequence: TGTGCCACCACCTCTGTAAACACCATATATTTT. As protein: CATTSVNTIYF.